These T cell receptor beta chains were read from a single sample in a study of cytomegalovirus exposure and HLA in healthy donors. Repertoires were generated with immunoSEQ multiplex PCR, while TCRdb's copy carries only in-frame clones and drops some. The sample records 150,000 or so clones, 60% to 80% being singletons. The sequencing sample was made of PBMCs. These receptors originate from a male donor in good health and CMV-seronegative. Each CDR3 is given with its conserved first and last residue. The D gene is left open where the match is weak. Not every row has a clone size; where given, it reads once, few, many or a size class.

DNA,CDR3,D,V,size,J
TGTGCGGGCAGGCTTGATTACGAGCAGTACTTC,CAGRLDYEQYF,.,TRBV21-1,.,TRBJ2-7
TGTGCCAGCTCACCTCCGGGCAATGAGCAGTTCTTC,CASSPPGNEQFF,.,TRBV18,few,TRBJ2-1
TGTGCCAGCAGCTTAGAGGGGGTGGTGACCGAGCAGTACTTC,CASSLEGVVTEQYF,.,TRBV7-6,.,TRBJ2-7
TGTGCCAGCAGTTTCTCTTCAGGGGAAATTCGTGACACTGAAGCTTTCTTT,CASSFSSGEIRDTEAFF,.,TRBV27,.,TRBJ1-1
TGTGCCAGCAGCTCCTCCCGGTCGTTGAACACTGAAGCTTTCTTT,CASSSSRSLNTEAFF,.,TRBV7-2,.,TRBJ1-1
TGTGCCAGCAGAGGACAGGGGTGGGACGAGCAGTACTTC,CASRGQGWDEQYF,TRBD1,TRBV6-5,.,TRBJ2-7
TGCGCCAGCAGCCAACTAACGACTAGCGGGAGTGGAGATACGCAGTATTTT,CASSQLTTSGSGDTQYF,TRBD2,TRBV4-1,.,TRBJ2-3
TGTGCCAGCTCATCCAATCAGGGGGCGGACACTGAAGCTTTCTTT,CASSSNQGADTEAFF,TRBD1,TRBV18,few,TRBJ1-1
TGCGCCAGCAGGCTAACACAGAGCTCCTACGAGCAGTACTTC,CASRLTQSSYEQYF,.,TRBV4-3,.,TRBJ2-7
TGTGCCAGCAGCGGGACAGGTGGTTATGGCTACACCTTC,CASSGTGGYGYTF,TRBD1,TRBV14,.,TRBJ1-2
TGTGCCAGCAGTTCACCTAGGGGGCATGGAAACACCATATATTTT,CASSSPRGHGNTIYF,TRBD1,TRBV28,.,TRBJ1-3
TGTGCCAGCCGACCCAGAGGCCGAACTAATGAAAAACTGTTTTTT,CASRPRGRTNEKLFF,.,TRBV2,.,TRBJ1-4
TGTGCCAGCAGCGAACAGGGTAACACTGAAGCTTTCTTT,CASSEQGNTEAFF,.,TRBV11-3,.,TRBJ1-1
TGCGCCAGCAGCTCCCCTAGCGGGAGGGCCTTAACGGAGCAGTTCTTC,CASSSPSGRALTEQFF,TRBD2,TRBV5-1,once,TRBJ2-1
TGTGCCAGCAGCCCCGGGACAGTGAACACCGGGGAGCTGTTTTTT,CASSPGTVNTGELFF,TRBD1,TRBV7-8,.,TRBJ2-2
TGTGCCTGGAGTGATATTGAGGGAGCTGAGCAGTTCTTC,CAWSDIEGAEQFF,.,TRBV30,.,TRBJ2-1
TGTGCCAGCAGCAAAAAGCGGGTGGAGCCAGCGAAAGTATACGAGCAGTACTTC,CASSKKRVEPAKVYEQYF,.,TRBV21-1,.,TRBJ2-7
TGTTCCAGCAGCTTAAATCGACAGACCTCTGGGGCCAACGTCCTGACTTTC,CSSSLNRQTSGANVLTF,.,TRBV7-9,once,TRBJ2-6
TGTGCCAGCAGCCCAAGAACGGCAGATACGCAGTATTTT,CASSPRTADTQYF,.,TRBV5-4,.,TRBJ2-3
TGTGCCAGCAGCCCAAGACTGAACTCCTACGAGCAGTACTTC,CASSPRLNSYEQYF,.,TRBV5-5,few,TRBJ2-7
TGTGCCAGCAGCGTAGACCCTCCAGGGGGAAATCAAGAGACCCAGTACTTC,CASSVDPPGGNQETQYF,TRBD1,TRBV9,.,TRBJ2-5
TGTGCCAGCAGCCAGAACAGGGGGATCACCTACGAGCAGTACTTC,CASSQNRGITYEQYF,TRBD1,TRBV6-5,once,TRBJ2-7
TGCGCCAGCAGCCAAGATTGGAACAGGGCTCTCTCTGGAAACACCATATATTTT,CASSQDWNRALSGNTIYF,.,TRBV4-3,once,TRBJ1-3
TGTGCCAGCAGTTTATTCGGACCTGGCACGGGGGTTCGAGATACGCAGTATTTT,CASSLFGPGTGVRDTQYF,.,TRBV27,.,TRBJ2-3
TGTGCCAGCAAAAAAGGGGACACCCTGAACACTGAAGCTTTCTTT,CASKKGDTLNTEAFF,.,TRBV9,.,TRBJ1-1
TGTGCCAGCAGTTCTTCATCCTACGGTAGCACAGATACGCAGTATTTT,CASSSSSYGSTDTQYF,.,TRBV28,.,TRBJ2-3
TGTGCCAGCAGCTTACTCAGCGGGAGGGCCTTCAATGAGCAGTTCTTC,CASSLLSGRAFNEQFF,TRBD2,TRBV7-2,.,TRBJ2-1
TGTGCCAGCAGCCCCGTTAGCCGTTCGATGAACACTGAAGCTTTCTTT,CASSPVSRSMNTEAFF,.,TRBV4-2,.,TRBJ1-1
TGCAGCATAATTATCAGTATAGATACGCAGTATTTT,CSIIISIDTQYF,.,TRBV29-1,few,TRBJ2-3
TGTGCCAGCAGCGTGGCGGGAGTCCTCTCCAATGAGCAGTTCTTC,CASSVAGVLSNEQFF,TRBD2,TRBV9,.,TRBJ2-1
TGTGCCAGCAGCCGGTCCGGGACATCCAGGCTCACTAGCACAGATACGCAGTATTTT,CASSRSGTSRLTSTDTQYF,.,TRBV7-9,.,TRBJ2-3
TGTGCCAGAAGTAGGGGGGGAACTAGCAATCAGCCCCAGCATTTT,CARSRGGTSNQPQHF,.,TRBV5-3,.,TRBJ1-5
TGTGCCAGCAGCCGGAGGAGGGGGCAGGAGACCCAGTACTTC,CASSRRRGQETQYF,.,TRBV9,few,TRBJ2-5
TGCGCCAGCAGCCAAGCCGGGTTCTATGGCTACACCTTC,CASSQAGFYGYTF,.,TRBV4-1,few,TRBJ1-2
TGTGCCAGCAGTAGTAGCGGGAGGTCGGGCAATGAGCAGTTCTTC,CASSSSGRSGNEQFF,TRBD2,TRBV6-1,few,TRBJ2-1
TGCGCCAGCAGTTGGACAGGGGGCGACGAGCAGTACTTC,CASSWTGGDEQYF,TRBD1,TRBV5-1,.,TRBJ2-7
TGTGCCAGCAGCAATCTATGGGGGGGGAACACTGAAGCTTTCTTT,CASSNLWGGNTEAFF,.,TRBV7-9,few,TRBJ1-1
TGTGCCAGCAGCTTCGGGGGGGGAGTGAATCAGCCCCAGCATTTT,CASSFGGGVNQPQHF,.,TRBV5-6,.,TRBJ1-5
TGTGCCAGCAGCTTAGGGGGGGGTGGGAACACTGAAGCTTTCTTT,CASSLGGGGNTEAFF,.,TRBV7-9,many,TRBJ1-1
TGCGCCAGCAGCTTGGAGGATAGCGTGCCTGAAGCTTTCTTT,CASSLEDSVPEAFF,.,TRBV5-1,.,TRBJ1-1
TGTGCCAGCAGTTTCGGACAGGGGAGGTACTATGGCTACACCTTC,CASSFGQGRYYGYTF,TRBD1,TRBV28,.,TRBJ1-2
TGCGCCAGCAGCCAATCGAGGGCAGGGGCGGCTGTTGAAGCTTTCTTT,CASSQSRAGAAVEAFF,.,TRBV4-3,.,TRBJ1-1
TGTGCCAGCAGCTCCTGGGGGGTCAACACTGAAGCTTTCTTT,CASSSWGVNTEAFF,.,TRBV7-9,.,TRBJ1-1
TGTGCCAGCAGTTTATCCCCAAGGCGGGGCGGGGACACAGATACGCAGTATTTT,CASSLSPRRGGDTDTQYF,.,TRBV27,.,TRBJ2-3
TGTGCCAGCAGCTTCTACAGGGGGCTCGGGGAAAAACTGTTTTTT,CASSFYRGLGEKLFF,TRBD1,TRBV5-8,.,TRBJ1-4
TGTGCCAGCACCCTTACCGAGGGGGCTTATGGCTACACCTTC,CASTLTEGAYGYTF,TRBD1,TRBV6-5,.,TRBJ1-2
TGTGCCAGCAGCCTGGGACTAGCAGCAGATACGCAGTATTTT,CASSLGLAADTQYF,TRBD2,TRBV7-2,.,TRBJ2-3
TGTGCCAGCAGCGTCGATCCCGGGGGTCGCTCCTACGAGCAGTACTTC,CASSVDPGGRSYEQYF,.,TRBV9,.,TRBJ2-7
TGTGCCAGTAGTAAAGAGGGGGGACCGCAGTACTTC,CASSKEGGPQYF,.,TRBV19,.,TRBJ2-7
TGTGCCAGCAGCTTGGGACAGTCTGGGGCCAACGTCCTGACTTTC,CASSLGQSGANVLTF,.,TRBV5-8,.,TRBJ2-6
TGTGCCAGCAGCTTGAGCCTTAACACCGGGGAGCTGTTTTTT,CASSLSLNTGELFF,.,TRBV5-8,few,TRBJ2-2
TGCAGCGTTGAAATCTATTTGAGCACAGATACGCAGTATTTT,CSVEIYLSTDTQYF,.,TRBV29-1,.,TRBJ2-3
TGTGCCAGTAGTATTTCTGCGATCGGGGGGAACACCGGGGAGCTGTTTTTT,CASSISAIGGNTGELFF,.,TRBV19,few,TRBJ2-2
TGCGCCAGCAGCCGAGATGCGCATTCCTCCTACGAGCAGTACTTC,CASSRDAHSSYEQYF,.,TRBV4-3,.,TRBJ2-7
TGTGCCAGCAGTGAGGGACAGGGGAATGGCTACACCTTC,CASSEGQGNGYTF,TRBD1,TRBV2,few,TRBJ1-2
TGTGCCAGCAGCTTGGTACTAGTAGGTGAGCAGTTCTTC,CASSLVLVGEQFF,.,TRBV5-5,.,TRBJ2-1
TGTGCCAGCAGCTACCCATTGAGGACAGTCCCCCCTGGGGCCAACGTCCTGACTTTC,CASSYPLRTVPPGANVLTF,.,TRBV5-6,.,TRBJ2-6
TGTGCCAGCTCACCGGGCAGGCGGGCAGATACGCAGTATTTT,CASSPGRRADTQYF,.,TRBV18,few,TRBJ2-3
TGCGCCAGCAGCTTGTCGGGGACCGGGGGCACCGGGGAGCTGTTTTTT,CASSLSGTGGTGELFF,.,TRBV5-1,.,TRBJ2-2
TGTGCCAGCTCTAGCGGGGGGGCAGATACGCAGTATTTT,CASSSGGADTQYF,TRBD2,TRBV6-6,few,TRBJ2-3